This entry describes one TCR beta chain. Its antigen is unidentified. This sample stems from a study of CD8+ T cells in alopecia areata. Across the study: Treated patients were given 5 to 10 mg oral tofacitinib twice daily. Patients remained on tofacitinib for 6 to 18 months and then went 6 months without it. Study-level results: Higher clonality and more expanded CD8+ clones appeared in lesional than normal scalp.

Trimming shortened V by 10 bases and J by 1 base, and 13 bases separated the two germline ends. CDR1 is SNHLY and CDR2 is FYNNEI in the germline V gene. The CDR3 extends over 14 amino acids. Reverse transcribed after extraction, RNA yielded cDNA as the sequencing template. The data were produced by immunoSEQ multiplex PCR, yet TCRdb's version contains in-frame clones alone and is incomplete. The table records roughly 200,000 clones, roughly 60% of them present only once. This TCR was sampled from a human donor with alopecia areata. The genes are TRBV2 and TRBJ2-2; D perhaps matches TRBD2 (5 bases). The sequencing used CD4+ T cells sorted from blood, collected at week 0. The CDR3 here is CATRVDWNTGELFF. DNA of the CDR3: TGTGCCACCCGGGTGGACTGGAACACCGGGGAGCTGTTTTTT.